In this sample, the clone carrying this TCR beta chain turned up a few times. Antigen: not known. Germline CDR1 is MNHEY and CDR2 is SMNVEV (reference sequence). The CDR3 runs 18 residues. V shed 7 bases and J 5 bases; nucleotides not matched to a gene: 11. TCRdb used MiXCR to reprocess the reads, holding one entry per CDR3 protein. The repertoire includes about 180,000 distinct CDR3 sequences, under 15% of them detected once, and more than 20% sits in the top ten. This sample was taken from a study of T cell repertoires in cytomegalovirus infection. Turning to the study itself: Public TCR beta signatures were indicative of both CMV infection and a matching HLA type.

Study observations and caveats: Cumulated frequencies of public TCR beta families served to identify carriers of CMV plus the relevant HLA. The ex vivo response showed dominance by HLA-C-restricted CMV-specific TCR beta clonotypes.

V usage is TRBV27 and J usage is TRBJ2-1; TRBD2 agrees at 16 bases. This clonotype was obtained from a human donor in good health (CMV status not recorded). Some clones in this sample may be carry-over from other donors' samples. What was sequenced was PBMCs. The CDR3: CASTLSGLAGGYDNEQFF. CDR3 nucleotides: TGTGCCAGCACCCTCTCGGGACTAGCGGGAGGGTATGACAATGAGCAGTTCTTC.